This T cell receptor beta chain emerged from a study of shared clonotypes between healthy human individuals. The wider study: Donors, aged 18 to 49, were a couple of women and three men.

The study's findings and limits: The study sampled only blood, and tissue repertoires likely differ.

The study separated CD4+ cells into CD45RA+ naive and CD45RA-negative memory subsets. On this clone itself: Antigen: not known.

V shed 5 bases and J 0 bases; nucleotides not matched to a gene: 7. Looked up from germline, CDR1 is SGHVS and CDR2 is FNYEAQ. The CDR3 loop spans 16 amino acids. This table comes from immunoSEQ multiplex PCR, and its TCRdb copy is limited to in-frame clones, with some not included. The sample shows approximately 1,000,000 clones, approximately 78% of them seen only once. The chain uses TRBV7-6 and TRBJ2-1; 7 bases map to TRBD1. The specimen sequenced was memory CD4+ T cells from PBMCs. The subset is: CD45RA-negative fraction. This receptor was taken from a young man in good health. Some clones in this sample may be carry-over from other donors' samples. The CDR3 loop reads CASSMLTGFSYNEQFF. CDR3 DNA sequence: TGTGCCAGCAGCATGCTGACAGGGTTCTCCTACAATGAGCAGTTCTTC.